This T cell receptor (beta chain) was captured by sequencing in a study of early T cells in non-severe SARS-CoV-2 infection. About the research overall: Sequencing input comprised bulk RNA from unsorted whole blood; chain pairing was not available. General study results and limits: Reliance on VDJdb matching favored anti-spike CD8 responses; private and CD4 specificities were missed.

V lost 3 bases to trimming and J lost 1 base; unmatched junction nucleotides: 4. Germline V lookup: CDR1 KGHDR, CDR2 SFDVKD. This CDR3 comprises 16 residues. The TCR library protocol was used to attach unique molecular identifiers. These identifiers were attached to individual cDNA molecules. One entry per CDR3 protein, called by TCRdb with MiXCR from the 5' RACE reads. This sample carries tens of thousands of distinct CDR3 sequences, 9.5% to 15% of them seen once, and the ten largest clones take less than 1.5%. This clonotype was observed many times. What it binds is unknown. Sequenced: whole blood. The rearrangement joins TRBV24-1 to TRBJ2-2; 7 bases are shared with TRBD2. This sequence originates from an adult who was a healthcare worker with PCR-confirmed SARS-CoV-2 infection or an uninfected control (not recorded which). CDR3 nucleotides: TGTGCCACCAGTGATGATAGCGGGTTGAACACCGGGGAGCTGTTTTTT. Amino acid sequence: CATSDDSGLNTGELFF.